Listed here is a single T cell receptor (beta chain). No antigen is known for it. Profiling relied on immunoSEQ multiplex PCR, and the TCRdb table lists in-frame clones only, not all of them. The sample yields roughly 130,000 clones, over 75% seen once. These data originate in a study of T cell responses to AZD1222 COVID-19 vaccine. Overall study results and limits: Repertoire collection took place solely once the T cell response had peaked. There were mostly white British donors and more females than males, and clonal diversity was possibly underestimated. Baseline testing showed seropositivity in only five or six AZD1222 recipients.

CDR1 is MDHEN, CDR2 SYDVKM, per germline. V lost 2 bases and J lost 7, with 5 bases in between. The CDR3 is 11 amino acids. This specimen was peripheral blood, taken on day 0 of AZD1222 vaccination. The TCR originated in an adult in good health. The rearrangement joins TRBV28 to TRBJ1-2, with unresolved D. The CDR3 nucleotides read TGTGCCAGCAGTTTAGGTGGTGGCTACACCTTC. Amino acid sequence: CASSLGGGYTF.